This entry lists 9 T cell receptor beta chains sequenced from one sample in a study of cytomegalovirus exposure and HLA in healthy donors. In the PCR, 60 Vbeta and 13 Jbeta primers were used. Using immunoSEQ multiplex PCR, the repertoire was profiled, and TCRdb retains in-frame clones only, with some absent. The sample yields roughly 180,000 clones, 75% to 85% seen once. The material sequenced was PBMCs. These receptors were collected from a woman in her thirties in good health and CMV-seropositive.

This chain connects TRBV10-1 to TRBJ2-3; D remains ambiguous. The CDR3 has 13 residues. CDR1 and CDR2 from the germline V gene are WNHNN and SYGVQD (reference sequence). Trimming shortened V by 3 bases and J by 0 bases, and 4 bases separated the two germline ends. The CDR3 sequence is CASSDYSTDTQYF. The CDR3 bases are TGCGCCAGCAGTGATTATAGCACAGATACGCAGTATTTT.

This clone was counted between two and nine times. The chain uses TRBV6-5 and TRBJ1-2; 10 nucleotides match TRBD1. The CDR3 consists of 14 residues. CDR1 MNHEY and CDR2 SVGAGI come from the germline V gene. The V segment lost 8 bases and the J segment 6 bases; nucleotides outside the gene matches: 9. CDR3 nucleotide sequence: TGTGCCAGCCGACAGGGGGCGGGTAGAGATGGCTACACCTTC. This translates into CASRQGAGRDGYTF.

Here the CDR3 reads CASSRQGGSGANVLTF. The CDR3 nucleotides read TGTGCCAGCAGTAGACAGGGGGGCTCTGGGGCCAACGTCCTGACTTTC. The gene calls are TRBV6-6 and TRBJ2-6, with 9 bases matching TRBD1. Germline loops: CDR1 MNHNY, CDR2 SVGAGI (reference sequence). CDR3 size: 16 residues. The V gene end was trimmed by 5 bases and the J gene end by 0 bases; junction bases not matched to a gene: 2.

Points on this clone: Other DNA sequences from this sample encode an identical CDR3 as well. The chain has TRBV6-1 and TRBJ2-3; 8 bases are shared with TRBD2. CDR3 size: 16 residues. V shed 0 bases, J shed 4 bases, and the junction held 6 bases outside the gene matches. Germline V CDR1 and CDR2: MNHNS, SASEGT. The CDR3 region has the DNA TGTGCCAGCAGTGAAGCGCTCGCGGGAGGTGCAGATACGCAGTATTTT. Encoded protein: CASSEALAGGADTQYF.

This clone appeared a few times. The chain has TRBV9 and TRBJ2-1, with D perhaps matching TRBD2 (6 bases). Trimming left V 2 bases short and J 12 bases short, with 24 bases between. Germline V gene sequence: CDR1 SGDLS, CDR2 YYNGEE. CDR3 length: 16 residues. CDR3 sequence (DNA): TGTGCCAGCAGCGTGTCCCATAGCACCGCGGGAACCGGGCAGTTCTTC. This encodes CASSVSHSTAGTGQFF.

The rearrangement links TRBV4-1 to TRBJ2-2, with 7 bases identical to TRBD2. After removal of 0 bases from V and 4 bases from J, the junction contained 8 bases not matched to a gene. CDR3 length: 17 amino acids. In germline, CDR1 is MGHRA, CDR2 YSYEKL. This CDR3 reads CASSQEGAGVGTGELFF. The CDR3 bases are TGCGCCAGCAGCCAAGAAGGGGCGGGAGTAGGCACCGGGGAGCTGTTTTTT.

The chain recombines TRBV19 with TRBJ1-5, with D perhaps TRBD1 (6 bases). Germline V gene data show CDR1 as LNHDA and CDR2 as SQIVND (reference sequence). Trimming shortened V by 6 bases and J by 1 base, and 10 bases separated the two germline ends. CDR3 length equals 14 residues. Here the CDR3 reads CASRNGQSNQPQHF. The CDR3 DNA follows: TGTGCCAGTAGGAATGGACAGAGCAATCAGCCCCAGCATTTT.

The count of this clone is one. This chain joins TRBV4-1 and TRBJ2-7; D perhaps matches TRBD2 (5 bases). CDR3 length: 15 amino acids. V was cut by 4 bases and J by 0 bases, with 13 bases left in between. CDR1 is MGHRA and CDR2 is YSYEKL in the germline V gene. The CDR3 DNA reads TGCGCCAGCAGCCTAAGAGGGCAGAGCTCCTACGAGCAGTACTTC. Translation: CASSLRGQSSYEQYF.

V gene TRBV6-4 combines with J gene TRBJ1-1, with D maybe TRBD1 (5 bases). The germline V and J ends were trimmed by 3 bases and 5 bases, with 16 bases remaining between them. CDR1 and CDR2 (germline): MRHNA, SNTAGT. The CDR3 runs 15 residues. CDR3 sequence (DNA): TGTGCCAGCAGTGAGAGCCCAGGGTCTGTAACTGAAGCTTTCTTT. It specifies CASSESPGSVTEAFF.